One and the same sample provided the 4 T cell receptor beta chains below, sequenced in a study of identical twins. TCRdb processed the 5' RACE reads anew with MiXCR; each CDR3 protein has one entry. The table records about 340,000 distinct CDR3 sequences, 12% of them present only once. A further study also used this sample, focusing on yellow fever vaccine responses in identical twins.

Material for sequencing was CD8+ T cells sorted from blood. These receptors originate from a woman between 18 and 29 years old in good health.

Only a few counts were recorded for this clonotype. This chain links TRBV7-9 with TRBJ1-1; 7 bases are a match to TRBD1. The CDR3 has 16 amino acids. V was pared by 5 bases and J by 0 bases, with 9 bases of the junction left unmatched. Germline V lookup: CDR1 SEHNR, CDR2 FQNEAQ (reference sequence). The CDR3 nucleotides are TGTGCCAGCAGCCACCGGACAGGAGATATGAACACTGAAGCTTTCTTT. It specifies CASSHRTGDMNTEAFF.

This clonotype was seen a few times. The chain has TRBV20-1 and TRBJ2-7, with TRBD2 matching 10 bases. CDR3 length: 14 amino acids. Per germline, CDR1 DFQATT and CDR2 SNEGSKA (reference sequence). V was clipped by 0 bases and J by 3 bases; unmatched bases: 2. The CDR3, as DNA: TGCAGTGCTAGAGACCGGACTAGCGGCTACGAGCAGTACTTC. This sequence encodes CSARDRTSGYEQYF.

This clonotype appeared many times. The genes are TRBV6-1 and TRBJ2-2; TRBD1 agrees at 9 bases. Trimming removed 1 base from V and 5 bases from J; junction bases left unmatched: 2. CDR1 is MNHNS, CDR2 SASEGT, per germline. The CDR3 spans 15 residues. Here the CDR3 DNA reads TGTGCCAGCAGTGAAGGGACAGGGGATACCGGGGAGCTGTTTTTT. This codes for CASSEGTGDTGELFF.

This clonotype was counted ten times or more. This chain connects TRBV27 to TRBJ2-1; TRBD2 matches 7 bases. CDR1 and CDR2 from the germline V gene are MNHEY and SMNVEV (reference sequence). After removal of 5 bases from V and 1 base from J, the junction contained 2 bases not matched to a gene. This CDR3 contains 14 residues. This CDR3 reads CASSAGVSYNEQFF. In DNA form, the CDR3 reads TGTGCCAGCAGTGCGGGAGTGTCCTACAATGAGCAGTTCTTC.